These 16 T cell receptor beta chains were sequenced from one sample in a study of cytomegalovirus exposure and HLA in healthy donors. The primer mix had 60 Vbeta and 13 Jbeta primers. Profiling relied on immunoSEQ multiplex PCR, and the TCRdb table lists in-frame clones only, not all of them. The data hold approximately 180,000 clones, with about 80% observed a single time. Sequenced: PBMCs. The receptors come from a woman in her thirties or forties in good health and CMV-seronegative.

The rearrangement uses TRBV2 and TRBJ2-2, with TRBD2 matching 8 bases. The CDR3 covers 17 residues. Per the germline V gene, CDR1 is SNHLY and CDR2 is FYNNEI. Losses at the gene ends were 0 bases for V and 4 bases for J; bases not matched to a gene: 7. CDR3 nucleotides: TGTGCCAGCAGTGAAGCACAGAGCGGGAGAGGCACCGGGGAGCTGTTTTTT. Protein sequence: CASSEAQSGRGTGELFF. Together with reference TRBV2 and TRBJ2-2, the CDR3 gives the full variable domain: EPEVTQTPSHQVTQMGQEVILRCVPISNHLYFYWYRQILGQKVEFLVSFYNNEISEKSEIFDDQFSVERPDGSNFTLKIRSTKLEDSAMYFCASSEAQSGRGTGELFFGEGSRLTVL.

The rearrangement uses TRBV6-5 and TRBJ2-1; perhaps TRBD1 as D (6 bases). Germline V lookup: CDR1 MNHEY, CDR2 SVGAGI. This CDR3 comprises 12 residues. V lost 0 bases and J lost 9, with 6 bases in between. The CDR3: CASSYSTGEQFF. The CDR3 nucleotides read TGTGCCAGCAGTTACTCGACAGGTGAGCAGTTCTTC.

Of note for this clone: The sample has other DNA sequences that encode this CDR3 too. V and J are TRBV9 and TRBJ2-2; D may be TRBD2 (5 bases). From germline, CDR1 is SGDLS and CDR2 YYNGEE. CDR3 size: 13 residues. The V end lost 1 base, the J end lost 8 bases, and 9 bases lay between the germline ends. The CDR3 coding sequence is TGTGCCAGCAGCGTATCACGGGGTGGGGAGCTGTTTTTT. Translated: CASSVSRGGELFF.

The rearrangement links TRBV27 to TRBJ1-6; maybe TRBD1 (6 bases). This CDR3 has 15 residues. V was cut by 3 bases and J by 8 bases, with 14 bases left in between. Germline loops: CDR1 MNHEY, CDR2 SMNVEV (reference sequence). CDR3 coding DNA: TGTGCCAGCAGTTTTCAGGGGAATAGTGATTCACCCCTCCACTTT. Its translation: CASSFQGNSDSPLHF.

The chain joins TRBV10-3 to TRBJ2-1; 9 bases align to TRBD2. The V gene end was trimmed by 3 bases and the J gene end by 8 bases; junction bases not matched to a gene: 14. There are 17 residues in the CDR3. Germline V gene sequence: CDR1 ENHRY, CDR2 SYGVKD. CDR3 residues: CAISDPGREGGMDEQFF. CDR3 coding DNA: TGTGCCATCAGTGACCCGGGGCGGGAGGGAGGGATGGATGAGCAGTTCTTC.

The chain joins TRBV27 to TRBJ1-2, with 9 bases aligning to TRBD1. The CDR3 contains 14 residues. Losses at the gene ends were 4 bases for V and 7 bases for J; bases not matched to a gene: 7. The V gene's germline CDR1 is MNHEY and CDR2 SMNVEV (reference sequence). CDR3 loop: CASSSPGQGSGYTF. DNA of the CDR3: TGTGCCAGCAGTTCCCCGGGACAGGGTAGTGGCTACACCTTC.

This clone came up once. The V and J genes are TRBV11-2 and TRBJ2-6; the match to TRBD1 covers 7 bases. The CDR3 length is 19 residues. Germline V CDR1 and CDR2: SGHAT, FQNNGV. The V and J ends lost 7 bases and 2 bases, in that order; junction bases with no gene match: 17. CDR3 sequence: CASIIPLRGFAAGANVLTF. The CDR3 nucleotides read TGTGCCAGCATTATCCCACTCAGGGGGTTTGCTGCTGGGGCCAACGTCCTGACTTTC.

The chain uses TRBV5-1 and TRBJ2-3, with TRBD2 as a possible D gene (6 bases). The V end lost 0 bases, the J end lost 1 base, and 9 bases lay between the germline ends. The CDR3 extends over 15 amino acids. The germline V gene has CDR1 SGHRS and CDR2 YFSETQ. The DNA for the CDR3 is TGCGCCAGCAGCTTGGAGGCTAGCGGCACAGATACGCAGTATTTT. As protein: CASSLEASGTDTQYF.

V gene TRBV25-1 combines with J gene TRBJ2-3; TRBD2 agrees at 7 bases. The CDR3 is 15 residues long. J lost 5 bases, V lost 7 bases, and 12 bases had no gene match. Germline-derived CDR1 and CDR2 are MGHDK and SYGVNS. CDR3 sequence reads: CASKSPAGVGDTQYF. As DNA, the CDR3 is TGTGCCAGCAAAAGCCCGGCGGGAGTTGGAGATACGCAGTATTTT.

A few counts support this clone. The chain has TRBV5-1 and TRBJ1-2; unclear D gene. Trimming stripped 4 bases from V and 1 base from J, with 11 bases between. CDR1 and CDR2 (germline): SGHRS, YFSETQ. The CDR3 spans 14 residues. The CDR3 sequence is CASSRTRGNYGYTF. In DNA, the CDR3 is TGCGCCAGCAGCCGAACCCGGGGTAACTATGGCTACACCTTC.

In its sample, this clone was seen a few times. This sequence joins TRBV4-3 and TRBJ2-3; 9 bases map to TRBD1. CDR1 LGHNA and CDR2 YSLEER come from the germline V gene. This CDR3 spans 15 amino acids. Trimming at V came to 4 bases and at J to 5 bases, leaving 7 bases not matched to a gene. CDR3 in DNA: TGCGCCAGCAGCCTCCGGGACAGGGTTCAAGATACGCAGTATTTT. This gives the protein CASSLRDRVQDTQYF.

The chain joins TRBV6-6 to TRBJ2-3, with D maybe TRBD2 (7 bases). V lost 4 bases and J lost 11, with 13 bases in between. Germline V lookup: CDR1 MNHNY, CDR2 SVGAGI (reference sequence). The CDR3 extends over 12 amino acids. CDR3 in DNA: TGTGCCAGCAGTTTAGGGGGAGGGCTGCAGTATTTT. It is translated as CASSLGGGLQYF.

The rearrangement links TRBV7-9 to TRBJ2-1; tentative D call: TRBD2 (6 bases). CDR1 SEHNR and CDR2 FQNEAQ come from the germline V gene (reference sequence). Trimming took 7 bases from V and 5 from J, leaving 15 bases between them. CDR3 length: 14 amino acids. The DNA of the CDR3 is TGTGCCAGCACTTTTTATGGAGGGCACAATGAGCAGTTCTTC. Protein: CASTFYGGHNEQFF.

This clone was observed a handful of times. The chain employs TRBV5-4 and TRBJ2-5, with TRBD1 matching 11 bases. The DNA matches TRBJ2-7 better at its end, which makes the J call doubtful. The CDR3 length is 14 residues. Germline CDR1 and CDR2: SGHNT and YYREEE (reference sequence). The CDR3 spells CASSLGTGGREQYF. CDR3 DNA: TGTGCCAGCAGCTTAGGGACAGGGGGGCGCGAGCAGTACTTC.

The chain combines TRBV29-1 with TRBJ2-1; TRBD2 is a possible D gene (5 bases). There are 12 residues in the CDR3. The V gene lost 6 bases and the J gene lost 9 bases, with 15 bases spanning the gap. Germline V lookup: CDR1 SQVTM, CDR2 ANQGSEA. The CDR3 nucleotides read TGCAGCGTGGACGGCGGGTTGAGTGAGCAGTTCTTC. The encoded protein is CSVDGGLSEQFF.

The genes are TRBV29-1 and TRBJ2-5, with 7 bases that match TRBD1. Germline loops: CDR1 SQVTM, CDR2 ANQGSEA. Losses at the gene ends were 4 bases for V and 1 base for J; bases not matched to a gene: 9. The CDR3 totals 15 residues. In nucleotides, the CDR3 is TGCAGCGTTGTCGGGAAGGGGGCGCTCCAAGAGACCCAGTACTTC. This codes for CSVVGKGALQETQYF.